This T cell receptor beta chain was sequenced during a study of technical replicates of blood from a handful of donors. Sequencing was performed with immunoSEQ multiplex PCR; in TCRdb, only in-frame clones are kept and a portion is missing. The sample shows roughly 100,000 clones, around 96% of them seen only once. This CDR3 has 13 amino acids. Per germline, CDR1 SGHRS and CDR2 YFSETQ. Trimming shortened V by 5 bases and J by 1 base, and 9 bases separated the two germline ends. This clone was seen a handful of times. This chain joins TRBV5-1 and TRBJ1-1, with D perhaps TRBD1 (6 bases). The sequenced sample consisted of T cells isolated from PBMCs. The receptor comes from a human donor in good health. For the CDR3, the DNA is TGCGCCAGCAGAATGGGGGCGAACACTGAAGCTTTCTTT. Its translation is CASRMGANTEAFF.